This T cell receptor beta chain is drawn from a study of CD8 T cells in ankylosing spondylitis (TCRdb year 2017). Study-level background: To find TCR variants linked to disease, the study profiled T cell receptor beta repertoires in ankylosing spondylitis patients and healthy donors. The full study cohort was made up of about 24 ankylosing spondylitis patients and 108 healthy donors. Samples of peripheral blood were taken, and for ankylosing spondylitis patients, synovial fluid was collected as well.

What the authors observed across the whole study: Some of the motif variants had been reported before in the synovial fluid and blood of reactive arthritis patients, a finding that suggests common disease-initiation mechanisms. A TCR beta motif of about 8 highly homologous amino acid variants appeared characteristic of blood from ankylosing spondylitis patients. In peripheral blood, the disease-linked clones were found at relatively low frequencies and had a CD8+ phenotype. According to the report, matched synovial fluid samples from ankylosing spondylitis patients were significantly enriched for the disease-linked clones.

A word on this clonotype: Which antigen it targets is not known. Base quality data are lacking; no much larger clone is found one base away.

Instrument used: Illumina HiSeq 2500. Quantitative 5'-RACE with molecular barcodes was the method used to prepare the TCR beta libraries. The original methods were these. Disease-linked TCR variants were identified with a new computational method built on a probabilistic model of VDJ rearrangement. Through fastp at Q25 and MiXCR, TCRdb rebuilt clones from the public reads, retaining in-frame beta chains. One record per CDR3 amino acid sequence lists the most common genes and DNA. TCRdb assigned the V and J calls; the authors' analysis was not used. This sample has 400,000 or so distinct CDR3 sequences in its table, and about 24% of those were observed once. The top ten clonotypes cover over 0.8% of the sample. The sequence came from a male donor with ankylosing spondylitis. Sequenced: blood, either unsorted or a sorted T cell fraction (not recorded which).

The DNA sequence is TGTGCCAGCAGCTTAGATGCGGCACCCCTCCACTTT. Translated, this gives CASSLDAAPLHF. The rearrangement combines TRBV7-2 with TRBJ1-6; the D gene is unclear. Its CDR3 holds 12 amino acids, cysteine through phenylalanine. The sequence is cut down to CDR3 DNA, 36 bases in frame from base 1. A distance of 6 bases separates the germline ends of V and J, which lose 1 base and 11 bases respectively. The germline V gene supplies CDR1 SGHTA and CDR2 FQGNSA.